The clone carrying this T cell receptor beta chain is a singleton in its sample. What it binds is unknown. The sample comes from a study of a mutant IDH1 vaccine in newly diagnosed glioma. Study background: There were eight vaccinations for patients, given in weeks 1, 3, 5, 7, 11, 15, 19 and 23. Pretreatment consisted of radiotherapy, temozolomide, or both, with most receiving both.

Time point defined: week 11, during vaccination. Topical imiquimod was applied with each vaccine dose, which held 300 ug of mutant IDH1 20-mer peptide. Donor diagnoses consisted of new WHO grade 3 or 4 IDH1-mutant, ATRX-lost astrocytomas. Trimming stripped 7 bases from V and 1 base from J, with 9 bases between. This CDR3 has 13 residues. Germline CDR1 is MNHEY and CDR2 is SVGAGI. General observations from the study: Immune responses induced by vaccination arose in approximately 93% of the patients.

TCRdb keeps only in-frame clones here, not all; method: immunoSEQ multiplex PCR. Of roughly 57,000 clones listed, around 89% are singletons. This TCR came from a man between 40 and 49 years old with glioma. The gene calls are TRBV6-5 and TRBJ2-3; D may be TRBD2 (5 bases). Source: PBMCs, taken from a glioma patient whose treatment included an IDH1 peptide vaccine. The CDR3 region has the DNA TGTGCCAGCACCGGGGAAGGCACAGATACGCAGTATTTT. This gives the protein CASTGEGTDTQYF.